What follows describes a single TCR beta chain. Sequencing was performed with immunoSEQ multiplex PCR; in TCRdb, only in-frame clones are kept and a portion is missing. The sample consists of approximately 11,000 clones, 82% of them appearing once. The sample originates from a study of immune evolution from preneoplasia to lung adenocarcinoma. Study-wide background: HLA loss of heterozygosity: about 7% AIS, about 15% MIA, over 30% ADC, none AAH.

The CDR3 loop spans 16 amino acids. The V segment lost 4 bases and the J segment 5 bases; nucleotides outside the gene matches: 10. Per the germline V gene, CDR1 is SEHNR and CDR2 is FQNEAQ (reference sequence). Resections took place in Japan or China from about 2014 to 2017. H&E slides confirmed each diagnosis, reviewed by two pathologists independently. Specimen: FFPE minimally invasive lung adenocarcinoma tissue. The genes are TRBV7-9 and TRBJ2-3; TRBD2 agrees at 9 bases. This sequence was found in a person aged 70 to 80 with lung adenocarcinoma. Here the CDR3 reads CASSSQISGRIDTQYF. The CDR3 nucleotides read TGTGCCAGCAGCTCCCAAATCAGCGGGAGGATAGATACGCAGTATTTT.